This T cell receptor (beta chain) was sequenced for a study of cytomegalovirus exposure and HLA in healthy donors. The PCR had 60 Vbeta and 13 Jbeta primers. Produced via immunoSEQ multiplex PCR; TCRdb's table is partial and in-frame only. The sample carries almost 200,000 clones, roughly four fifths recorded once. Germline V CDR1 and CDR2: MNHEY, SMNVEV (reference sequence). This CDR3 is 15 amino acids long. The ends lost 2 bases at V and 3 bases at J; junction bases unmatched: 2. Study conclusions and caveats: Presence/absence analyses supposed approximately even sequencing depth among donors. Previously analyzed data showed that most TCR beta V segments were productive at a frequency of about 87% or about 30%.

For this clone: No antigen is known for it.

The gene calls are TRBV27 and TRBJ2-1; TRBD1 agrees at 9 bases. Source material: PBMCs. The receptor comes from a man aged 25-45 years in good health and CMV-seronegative. In DNA form, the CDR3 reads TGTGCCAGCAGTTTACGGGACAGGGACTACAATGAGCAGTTCTTC. It yields the protein CASSLRDRDYNEQFF.